This TCR beta chain was documented in a study of OX40 agonist ivuxolimab in advanced cancers. The wider study: In this trial design, patients received ivuxolimab intravenously at 0.01 to 10 mg/kg every 2 weeks. Patients enrolled in dose escalation were diagnosed with hepatocellular carcinoma, melanoma, renal cell or head and neck cancer. Two patients with cutaneous melanoma and one with hepatocellular carcinoma, three in total, showed partial responses.

Whole-study results and caveats: With doses of 0.1 to 3.0 mg/kg, CD4+ and CD8+ blood T cells had undergone clonal expansion by week 6.

This clone has only one observation. Its antigen is undetermined. This CDR3 region has 12 residues. Germline loops: CDR1 MNHNY, CDR2 SVGAGI (reference sequence). The V and J ends lost 8 bases and 0 bases respectively, with 5 bases between them. Only in-frame clones appear in the TCRdb table, and some are missing; sequencing was by immunoSEQ multiplex PCR. The sample carries tens of thousands of clones, roughly 91% recorded once. The sequences come from CD4+ or CD8+ T cells sorted from blood, collected in a trial of the OX40 agonist ivuxolimab. This sequence was found in an adult with an advanced solid tumor such as melanoma, head and neck, liver or kidney cancer. This chain connects TRBV6-6 to TRBJ1-3; no reliable D call. The DNA of the CDR3 is TGTGCCAGCGGATCCTCTGGAAACACCATATATTTT. This gives the protein CASGSSGNTIYF.